A single sample gave rise to the 8 T cell receptor beta chains below, sequenced in a study of cytotoxic CD8 clonotypes in ibrutinib-treated CLL. The table came from immunoSEQ multiplex PCR; TCRdb's copy has only in-frame clones and leaves some out. The sample holds 15,000 or so clones; 55% to 70% are singletons and the top ten take approximately 40%. This specimen was PBMCs, taken before ibrutinib treatment. These receptors were obtained from a human donor with chronic lymphocytic leukemia.

The CDR3 sequence: CASSGGYYGYTF. DNA of the CDR3: TGTGCCAGCAGCGGGGGGTACTATGGCTACACCTTC. The chain combines TRBV7-6 with TRBJ1-2; the D gene is possibly TRBD1 (5 bases). The CDR3 loop spans 12 amino acids. V dropped 5 bases and J dropped 3 bases, with 7 bases sitting between them. The germline V gene has CDR1 SGHVS and CDR2 FNYEAQ.

The gene calls are TRBV21-1 and TRBJ2-7; TRBD2 reflects the table's D call only, with no check against the DNA. TRBV21-1 is flagged as a pseudogene. The CDR3 sequence is 16 residues long. In nucleotides, the CDR3 is TGTGCCAGCAGCAAAGACGGGGGTTCGGAGGCCTACGAGCAGTACTTC. It is translated as CASSKDGGSEAYEQYF.

This sequence joins TRBV7-8 and TRBJ1-2, with 7 bases lining up with TRBD1. Germline loops: CDR1 SGHVS, CDR2 FQNEAQ. The CDR3 extends over 15 amino acids. J gave up 4 bases and V 5 bases, and 10 bases lay outside the gene matches. The CDR3 coding sequence is TGTGCCAGCAGCCGAAATCCGACAGGGCCCTATGGCTACACCTTC. Its translation is CASSRNPTGPYGYTF. Complete variable domain (other parts from reference TRBV7-8 and TRBJ1-2): GAGVSQSPRYKVAKRGQDVALRCDPISGHVSLFWYQQALGQGPEFLTYFQNEAQLDKSGLPSDRFFAERPEGSVSTLKIQRTQQEDSAVYLCASSRNPTGPYGYTFGSGTRLTVV.

The chain couples TRBV27 to TRBJ2-7, with D uncertain. CDR1 and CDR2 (germline): MNHEY, SMNVEV (reference sequence). The CDR3 sequence is 11 residues long. V was cut by 6 bases and J by 0 bases, with 3 bases left in between. The CDR3: CASSSSYEQYF. As DNA, the CDR3 is TGTGCCAGCAGCTCCTCCTACGAGCAGTACTTC.

By sample fraction, this clone is large. The chain uses TRBV19 and TRBJ2-2; 11 nucleotides agree with TRBD1. CDR1 is LNHDA, CDR2 SQIVND, per germline (reference sequence). The CDR3 loop spans 16 amino acids. V shed 5 bases, J shed 4 bases, and the junction held 6 bases outside the gene matches. CDR3 sequence: CASSGRDRGATGELFF. The CDR3 region has the DNA TGTGCCAGTAGTGGCCGGGACAGGGGGGCCACCGGGGAGCTGTTTTTT.

This chain uses TRBV5-1 with TRBJ1-1; 7 positions agree with TRBD1. V was pared by 7 bases and J by 0 bases, with 9 bases of the junction left unmatched. Germline lookup yields CDR1 SGHRS and CDR2 YFSETQ. The CDR3 covers 15 residues. The CDR3 protein is CASVHGDRLNTEAFF. The CDR3 nucleotides read TGCGCCAGCGTACACGGGGACAGATTGAACACTGAAGCTTTCTTT.

As for this clone: The junction shows a germline mismatch at one end, possibly a read error. The chain couples TRBV5-4 to TRBJ2-7, with no clear D. Germline V lookup: CDR1 SGHNT, CDR2 YYREEE (reference sequence). The CDR3 is 15 amino acids. In DNA, the CDR3 is TGCGCCAGCAGCCAAGCCCCCGAGATTTACTACGAGCAGTACTTC. This sequence encodes CASSQAPEIYYEQYF. Combining the CDR3 with reference TRBV5-4 and TRBJ2-7 gives the whole variable domain ETGVTQSPTHLIKTRGQQVTLRCSSQSGHNTVSWYQQALGQGPQFIFQYYREEENGRGNFPPRFSGLQFPNYSSELNVNALELDDSALYLCASSQAPEIYYEQYFGPGTRLTVT.

In its sample, this clone was seen once. This rearrangement joins TRBV14 to TRBJ2-5; 14 bases line up with TRBD2. The CDR3 sequence is 16 residues long. J lost 5 bases, V lost 1 base, and 3 bases had no gene match. The germline V gene encodes CDR1 SGHDN and CDR2 FVKESK. CDR3 in DNA: TGTGCCAGCAGCCAAGGACTAGCGGGGGGGCAGGAGACCCAGTACTTC. The encoded protein is CASSQGLAGGQETQYF. The entire variable domain, with the rest obtained from reference TRBV14 and TRBJ2-5, is as follows: EAGVTQFPSHSVIEKGQTVTLRCDPISGHDNLYWYRRVMGKEIKFLLHFVKESKQDESGMPNNRFLAERTGGTYSTLKVQPAELEDSGVYFCASSQGLAGGQETQYFGPGTRLLVL.